This T cell receptor (beta chain) is from a study of blood T cell repertoires in COVID-19. Study-level background: Nucleic acid was either cDNA or gDNA, and it came from T cells, B-cell-depleted T cells, or PBMCs.

Those enrolled, adults aged roughly 18 to 100 years, came from about 24 US areas. The recovered donors of Cohort 3 showed two negative PCRs, clearance, or symptom resolution. Libraries were prepared by immunoSEQ multiplex PCR; TCRdb keeps only in-frame clonotypes and omits some of them. The sample consists of approximately 280,000 clones, roughly 85% of them appearing once. CDR3 length equals 15 residues. The ends were cut back, 1 base at V and 0 bases at J, with 7 bases in the middle. Germline V gene data show CDR1 as MNHNS and CDR2 as SASEGT. This receptor was identified in a woman aged 45-59 years who had recovered from COVID-19. The sequenced material came from PBMCs or T cells enriched from blood (not recorded which). V usage is TRBV6-1 and J usage is TRBJ1-3; D is ambiguous. CDR3 amino acids: CASSEVDNSGNTIYF. The DNA for the CDR3 is TGTGCCAGCAGTGAAGTTGACAACTCTGGAAACACCATATATTTT.